This TCR beta chain was recorded in a study of T cell responses to AZD1222 COVID-19 vaccine. As regards this clone: The target antigen is unknown.

General study results and limits: Donors were chiefly white British, with a greater number of females, and clonal diversity was perhaps underestimated. At baseline, just a handful of AZD1222 recipients tested seropositive. The CD4 TCRs associated with vaccination extended across spike and predominated at 160-218 and 743-854.

The assay was immunoSEQ multiplex PCR, and TCRdb's table has in-frame clones only and misses some. The repertoire includes about 260,000 clones, approximately 93% of them detected once, and 0.5% to 0.65% sits in the top ten. The V gene lost 10 bases and the J gene lost 0 bases, with 16 bases spanning the gap. The germline gives CDR1 ENHRY, CDR2 SYGVKD. This CDR3 has 15 amino acids. The receptor comes from an adult in good health. Sequencing used peripheral blood, obtained on day 0 of AZD1222 vaccination. The chain is built from TRBV10-3 and TRBJ1-3; a weak D match, TRBD1 (5 bases). CDR3 coding DNA: TGTGCCACAAGGCGGGACTTACGCTCTGGAAACACCATATATTTT. This gives the protein CATRRDLRSGNTIYF.